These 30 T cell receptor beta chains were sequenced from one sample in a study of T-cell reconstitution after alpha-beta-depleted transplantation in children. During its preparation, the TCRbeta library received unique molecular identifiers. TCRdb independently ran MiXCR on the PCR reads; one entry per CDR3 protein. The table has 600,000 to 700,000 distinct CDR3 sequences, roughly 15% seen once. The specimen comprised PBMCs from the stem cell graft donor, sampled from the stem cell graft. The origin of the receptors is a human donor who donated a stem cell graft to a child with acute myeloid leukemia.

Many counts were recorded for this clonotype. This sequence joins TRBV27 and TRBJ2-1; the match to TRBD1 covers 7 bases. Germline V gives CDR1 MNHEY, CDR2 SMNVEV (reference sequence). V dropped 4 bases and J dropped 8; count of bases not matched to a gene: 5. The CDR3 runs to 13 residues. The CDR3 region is CASSSRDSDEQFF. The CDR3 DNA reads TGTGCCAGCAGTTCCCGGGACAGCGATGAGCAGTTCTTC.

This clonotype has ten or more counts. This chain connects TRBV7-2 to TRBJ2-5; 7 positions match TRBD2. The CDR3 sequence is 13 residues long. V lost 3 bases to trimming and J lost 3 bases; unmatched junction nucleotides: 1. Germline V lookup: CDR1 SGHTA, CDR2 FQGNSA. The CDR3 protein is CASSFAGEETQYF. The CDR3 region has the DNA TGTGCCAGCAGCTTCGCGGGAGAAGAGACCCAGTACTTC.

In DNA form, the CDR3 reads TGTGCCAGCAGCGTAGATCCAGGTTCGGTTGAGCAGTTCTTC. Translating gives CASSVDPGSVEQFF. The chain carries TRBV9 and TRBJ2-1; no firm D call. This CDR3 region has 14 residues. V dropped 0 bases and J dropped 9 bases, with 13 bases sitting between them. Germline V gives CDR1 SGDLS, CDR2 YYNGEE.

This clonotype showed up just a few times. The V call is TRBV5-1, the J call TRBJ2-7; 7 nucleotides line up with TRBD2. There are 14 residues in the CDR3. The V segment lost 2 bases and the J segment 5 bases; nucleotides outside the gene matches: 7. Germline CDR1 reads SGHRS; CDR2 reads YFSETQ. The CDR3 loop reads CASSFWGGRDEQYF. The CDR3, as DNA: TGCGCCAGCAGCTTCTGGGGAGGGCGGGACGAGCAGTACTTC. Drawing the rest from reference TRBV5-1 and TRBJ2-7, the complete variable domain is KAGVTQTPRYLIKTRGQQVTLSCSPISGHRSVSWYQQTPGQGLQFLFEYFSETQRNKGNFPGRFSGRQFSNSRSEMNVSTLELGDSALYLCASSFWGGRDEQYFGPGTRLTVT.

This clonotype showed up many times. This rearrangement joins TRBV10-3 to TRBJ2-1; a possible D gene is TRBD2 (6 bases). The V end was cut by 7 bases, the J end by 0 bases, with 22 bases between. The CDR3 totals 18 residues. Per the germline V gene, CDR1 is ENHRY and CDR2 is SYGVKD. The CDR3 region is CAINGGDGTPSSYNEQFF. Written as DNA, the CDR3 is TGTGCCATCAACGGGGGAGATGGGACCCCCAGCTCCTACAATGAGCAGTTCTTC.

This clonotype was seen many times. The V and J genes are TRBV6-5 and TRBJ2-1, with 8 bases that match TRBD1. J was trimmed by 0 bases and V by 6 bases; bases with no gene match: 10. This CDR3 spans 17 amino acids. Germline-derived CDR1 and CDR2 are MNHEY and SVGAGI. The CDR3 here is CASSPPGQASSYNEQFF. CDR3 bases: TGTGCCAGCAGCCCTCCGGGACAGGCGAGCTCCTACAATGAGCAGTTCTTC.

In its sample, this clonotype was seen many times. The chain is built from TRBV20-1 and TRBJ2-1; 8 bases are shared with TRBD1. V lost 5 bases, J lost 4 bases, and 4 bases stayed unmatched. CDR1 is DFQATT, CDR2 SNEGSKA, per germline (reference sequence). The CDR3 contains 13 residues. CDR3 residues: CSAQDREYNEQFF. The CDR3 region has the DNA TGCAGTGCTCAGGACAGGGAGTACAATGAGCAGTTCTTC.

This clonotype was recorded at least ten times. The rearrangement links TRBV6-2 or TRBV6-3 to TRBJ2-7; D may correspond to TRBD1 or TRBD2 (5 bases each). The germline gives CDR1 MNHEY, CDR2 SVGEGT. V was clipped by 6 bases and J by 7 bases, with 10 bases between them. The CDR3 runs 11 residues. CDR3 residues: CASSQGAEQYV. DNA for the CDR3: TGTGCCAGCAGCCAGGGAGCGGAGCAGTACGTC.

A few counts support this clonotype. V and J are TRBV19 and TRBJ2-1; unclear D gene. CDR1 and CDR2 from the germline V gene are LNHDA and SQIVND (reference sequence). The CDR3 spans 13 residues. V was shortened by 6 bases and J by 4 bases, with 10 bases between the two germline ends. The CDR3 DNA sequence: TGTGCCAGTAGGAATAGCCCGTACAATGAGCAGTTCTTC. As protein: CASRNSPYNEQFF.

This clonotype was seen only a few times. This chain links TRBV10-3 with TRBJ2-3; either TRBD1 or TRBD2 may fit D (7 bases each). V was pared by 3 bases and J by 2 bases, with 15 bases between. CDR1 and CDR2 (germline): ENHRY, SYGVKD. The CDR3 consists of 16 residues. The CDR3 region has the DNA TGTGCCATCAGTGACCAGACAGGGACTAACACAGATACGCAGTATTTT. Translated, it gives CAISDQTGTNTDTQYF.

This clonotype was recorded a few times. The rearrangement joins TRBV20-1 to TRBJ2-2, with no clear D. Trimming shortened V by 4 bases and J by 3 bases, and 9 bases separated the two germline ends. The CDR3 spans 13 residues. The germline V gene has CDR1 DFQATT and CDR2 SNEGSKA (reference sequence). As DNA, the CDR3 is TGCAGTGCTAAAAGCCCTGACACCGGGGAGCTGTTTTTT. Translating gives CSAKSPDTGELFF.

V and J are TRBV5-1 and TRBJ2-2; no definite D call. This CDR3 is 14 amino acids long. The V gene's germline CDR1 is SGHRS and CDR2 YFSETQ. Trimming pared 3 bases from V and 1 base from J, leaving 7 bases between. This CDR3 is CASSSRQNTGELFF. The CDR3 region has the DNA TGCGCCAGCAGCTCGCGACAGAACACCGGGGAGCTGTTTTTT. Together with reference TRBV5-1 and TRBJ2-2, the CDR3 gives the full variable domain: KAGVTQTPRYLIKTRGQQVTLSCSPISGHRSVSWYQQTPGQGLQFLFEYFSETQRNKGNFPGRFSGRQFSNSRSEMNVSTLELGDSALYLCASSSRQNTGELFFGEGSRLTVL.

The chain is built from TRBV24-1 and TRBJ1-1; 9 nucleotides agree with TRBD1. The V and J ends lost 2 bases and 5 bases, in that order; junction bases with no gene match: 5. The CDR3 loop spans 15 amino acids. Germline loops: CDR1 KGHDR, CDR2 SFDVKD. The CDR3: CATSDSSTGGTEAFF. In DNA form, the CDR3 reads TGTGCCACCAGTGATTCCTCGACAGGGGGTACTGAAGCTTTCTTT.

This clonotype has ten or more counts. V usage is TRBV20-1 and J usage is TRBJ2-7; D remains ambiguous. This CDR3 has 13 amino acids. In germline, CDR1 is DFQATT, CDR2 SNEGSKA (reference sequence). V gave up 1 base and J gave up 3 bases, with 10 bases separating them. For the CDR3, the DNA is TGCAGTGCTAGAGCATCCGACGGCTACGAGCAGTACGTC. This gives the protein CSARASDGYEQYV.

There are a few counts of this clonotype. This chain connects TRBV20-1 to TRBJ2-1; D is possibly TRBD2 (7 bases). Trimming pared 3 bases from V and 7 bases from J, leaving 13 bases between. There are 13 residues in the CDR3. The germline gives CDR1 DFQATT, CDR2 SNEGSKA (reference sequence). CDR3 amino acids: CSARKGGGNEQFF. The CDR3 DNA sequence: TGCAGTGCTAGGAAAGGGGGGGGGAATGAGCAGTTCTTC.

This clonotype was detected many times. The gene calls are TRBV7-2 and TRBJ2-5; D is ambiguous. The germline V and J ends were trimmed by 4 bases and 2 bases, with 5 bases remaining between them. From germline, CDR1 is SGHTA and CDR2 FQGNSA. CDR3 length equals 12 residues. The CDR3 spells CASSSPQETQYF. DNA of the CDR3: TGTGCCAGCAGCTCCCCGCAAGAGACCCAGTACTTC.

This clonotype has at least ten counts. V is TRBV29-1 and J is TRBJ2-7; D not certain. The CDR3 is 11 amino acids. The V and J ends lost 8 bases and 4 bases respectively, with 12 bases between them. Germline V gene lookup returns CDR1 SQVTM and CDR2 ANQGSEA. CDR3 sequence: CSPRLFYEQYV. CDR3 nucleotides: TGCAGCCCCAGACTCTTTTACGAGCAGTACGTC.

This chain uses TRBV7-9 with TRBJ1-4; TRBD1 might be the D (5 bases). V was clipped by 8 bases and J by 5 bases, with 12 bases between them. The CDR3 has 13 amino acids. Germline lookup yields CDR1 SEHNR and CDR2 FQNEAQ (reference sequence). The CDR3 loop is CASGLGGNEKLFF. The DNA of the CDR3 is TGTGCCAGCGGATTGGGGGGGAATGAAAAACTGTTTTTT.

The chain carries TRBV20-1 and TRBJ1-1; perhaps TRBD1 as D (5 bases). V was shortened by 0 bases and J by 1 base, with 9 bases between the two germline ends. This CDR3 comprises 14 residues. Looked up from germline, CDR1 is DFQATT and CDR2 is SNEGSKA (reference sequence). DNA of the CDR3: TGCAGTGCTAGAGAGGCAGGGAAGAACACTGAAGCTTTCTTT. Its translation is CSAREAGKNTEAFF.

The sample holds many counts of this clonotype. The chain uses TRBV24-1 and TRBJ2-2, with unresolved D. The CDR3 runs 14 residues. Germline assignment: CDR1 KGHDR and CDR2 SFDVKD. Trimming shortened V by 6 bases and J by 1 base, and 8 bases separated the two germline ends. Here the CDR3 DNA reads TGTGCCACCAGTCCGCCAAGGAACACCGGGGAGCTGTTTTTT. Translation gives CATSPPRNTGELFF.

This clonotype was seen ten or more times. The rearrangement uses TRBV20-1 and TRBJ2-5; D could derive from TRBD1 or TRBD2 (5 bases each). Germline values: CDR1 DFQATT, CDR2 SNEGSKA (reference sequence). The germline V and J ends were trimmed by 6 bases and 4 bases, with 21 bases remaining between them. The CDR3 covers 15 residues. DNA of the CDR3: TGCAGTGCCCTTTTGCCGGGACCCAAGGGAGAGACCCAGTACTTC. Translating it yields CSALLPGPKGETQYF.

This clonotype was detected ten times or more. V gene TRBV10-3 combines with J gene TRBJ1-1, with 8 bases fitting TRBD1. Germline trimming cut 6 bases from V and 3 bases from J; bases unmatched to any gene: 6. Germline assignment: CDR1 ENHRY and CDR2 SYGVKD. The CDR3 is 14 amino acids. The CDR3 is CAIRLGQGDTEAFF. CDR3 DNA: TGTGCCATCAGACTCGGACAGGGAGACACTGAAGCTTTCTTT.

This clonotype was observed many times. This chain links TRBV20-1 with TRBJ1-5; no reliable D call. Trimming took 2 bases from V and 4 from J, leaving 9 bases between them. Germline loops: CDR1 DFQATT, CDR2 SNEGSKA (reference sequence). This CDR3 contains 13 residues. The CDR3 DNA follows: TGCAGTGCTAGACAGCTCCTAAATCAGCCCCAGCATTTT. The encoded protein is CSARQLLNQPQHF.

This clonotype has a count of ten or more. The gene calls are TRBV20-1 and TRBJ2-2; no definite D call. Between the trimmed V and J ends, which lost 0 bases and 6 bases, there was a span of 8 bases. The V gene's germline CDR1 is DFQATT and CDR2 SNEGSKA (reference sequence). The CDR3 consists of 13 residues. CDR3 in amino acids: CSARDLVAGELFF. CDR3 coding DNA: TGCAGTGCTAGAGATCTCGTTGCCGGGGAGCTGTTTTTT.

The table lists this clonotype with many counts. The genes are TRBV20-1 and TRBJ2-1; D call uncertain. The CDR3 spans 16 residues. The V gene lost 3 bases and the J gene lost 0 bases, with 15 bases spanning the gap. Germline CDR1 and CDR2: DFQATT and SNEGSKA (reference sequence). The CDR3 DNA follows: TGCAGTGCTAGGAGAAGGGCAGAGAGCTCCTACAATGAGCAGTTCTTC. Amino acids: CSARRRAESSYNEQFF.

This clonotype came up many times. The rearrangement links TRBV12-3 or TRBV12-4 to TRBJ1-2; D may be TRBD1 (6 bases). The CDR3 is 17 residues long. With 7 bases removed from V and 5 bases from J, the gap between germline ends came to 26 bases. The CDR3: CASNPYGGGTAGYGYTF. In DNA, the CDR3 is TGTGCCAGCAACCCGTACGGAGGGGGAACGGCTGGATATGGCTACACCTTC.

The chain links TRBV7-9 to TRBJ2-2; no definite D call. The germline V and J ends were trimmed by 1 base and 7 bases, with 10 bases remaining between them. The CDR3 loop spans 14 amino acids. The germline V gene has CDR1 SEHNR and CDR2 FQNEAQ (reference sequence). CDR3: CASSLDLRDGELFF. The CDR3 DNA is TGTGCCAGCAGCTTAGATCTGCGTGACGGGGAGCTGTTTTTT.

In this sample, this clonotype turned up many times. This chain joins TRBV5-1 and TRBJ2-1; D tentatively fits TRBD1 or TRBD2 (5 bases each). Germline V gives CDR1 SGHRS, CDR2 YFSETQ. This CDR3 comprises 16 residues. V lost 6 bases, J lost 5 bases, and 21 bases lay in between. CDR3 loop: CASTWGGGLENNEQFF. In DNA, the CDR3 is TGCGCCAGCACCTGGGGTGGGGGTCTCGAGAACAATGAGCAGTTCTTC.

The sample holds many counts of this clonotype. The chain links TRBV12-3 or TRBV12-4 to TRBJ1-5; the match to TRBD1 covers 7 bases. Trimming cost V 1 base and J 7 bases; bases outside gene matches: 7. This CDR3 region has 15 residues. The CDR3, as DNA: TGTGCCAGCAGTTTAGGCAGGGGGGGATGGCAGCCCCAGCATTTT. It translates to CASSLGRGGWQPQHF.

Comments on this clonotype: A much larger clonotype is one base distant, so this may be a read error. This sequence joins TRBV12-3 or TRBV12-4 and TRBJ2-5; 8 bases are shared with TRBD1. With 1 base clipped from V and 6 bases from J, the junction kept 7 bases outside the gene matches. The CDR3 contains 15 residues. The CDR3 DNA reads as TGTGCCAGCAGTTTAGGACAGGGGTGGCAACAGACCCAGTACTTC. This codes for CASSLGQGWQQTQYF.